This TCR beta chain was documented in a study of cytomegalovirus exposure and HLA in healthy donors (dated by TCRdb to 2015 to 2018). About the study as a whole: An earlier analysis of roughly 500 of the donors reported approximately 270 Gb of sequence data and some 120 million unique TCR beta sequences from 150 million to 200 million T cells. Using immunosequencing, the study profiled T cell repertoires from about 650 subjects and related those repertoires to cytomegalovirus serostatus. A later genetic analysis used genome-wide SNP genotypes for 398 of the 666 donors, treating that subset as a discovery cohort. To predict cytomegalovirus infection status, the study combined high-throughput TCR immunosequencing, statistical association of individual TCRs with disease status, and machine learning. Typing coverage differed by locus: A, B, C, DRB1 and DQB1 were typed in about 629-640 donors, DQA1 in about 510, DPA1 in 600 to 610, and DPB1 in 450 to 490. Rather than drawing on any new phenotypic data, the later analysis identified candidate immune exposures from TCR beta sequences and the way those sequences occurred across donors. Of the roughly 410 genotyped donors, roughly 80% were placed in the genetic ancestry cluster associated with self-reported Caucasian donors. In addition to the first cohort of 500 to 850 subjects, a separate validation cohort of 100 to 150 different subjects was used. Among about 400 genotyped donors of the cohort, an average of roughly 230,000 unique TCR beta nucleotide sequences was sequenced per donor, of which roughly 17% were non-productive. Class I and class II HLA loci were covered by the typing at four-digit resolution. An early release covering over 500 HLA-typed donors comprised 250 to 350 gigabases of sequencing data and roughly 85 million unique TCR sequences. The study was designed to test whether signatures of past pathogen exposure could be identified by cataloging public T cell receptors. A later analysis re-analyzed previously published TCR beta repertoires from roughly 630 donors and added high-resolution HLA genotyping to study TCR occurrence patterns. To decide whether each TCR beta V gene segment behaved as functional or pseudogenic, an earlier analysis of approximately 590 of the donors relied on high-throughput TCR beta sequencing. Roughly 5 DR-DQ haplotypes were handled as single units for association and clustering, since linkage in the cohort was strong. All discovery cohort repertoires had been generated on a single sequencing platform. Donor age, sex, ethnicity and CMV serostatus were compiled together with the repertoire data. The paper as a whole reports these results and caveats: The cohort was sequenced for TCR beta chains only, and without alpha or paired-chain data the features that could be detected were limited. A few of the identified cytomegalovirus-associated TCR beta chains were confirmed in vitro to be specific for cytomegalovirus antigens. Sequencing depth was assumed to be roughly uniform across donors in the presence/absence analyses, though that assumption may not hold. Most TCR sequences were seen in very few donors, while some public TCRs were found in many individuals. Correlated functional status among segregating V segments might be attributable to linkage disequilibrium, but an unknown experimental factor could not be ruled out. Seventeen rarely observed V segments, including chromosome 9 orphons, were excluded from the earlier analysis of a few hundred of the donors because counts were too low. A later analysis found that HLA-associated TCR beta chains were more clonally expanded and had lower generation probabilities than equally common non-associated chains. At a false discovery rate of 0.05, a later analysis linked 15,000 to 20,000 TCR beta sequences to specific HLA alleles. The study gave a list of 150 to 200 TCR beta chains associated with cytomegalovirus. The classifier was reported to diagnose cytomegalovirus status with high specificity and sensitivity in both the original and validation cohorts. The only immune exposure information available for the cohort was CMV serostatus. A cluster of highly shared sequence variants was judged likely to represent a technical artifact of the sequencing pipeline. In a later analysis, most CMV-associated TCR beta chains were found to appear HLA-restricted, with HLA associations seemingly driven largely by CMV exposure. Several of the top co-occurrence clusters appeared to be linked to parvovirus B19, influenza, CMV and Epstein-Barr virus, according to a later analysis. A further reported finding was that TCR beta sequences accurately predicted the HLA-A and HLA-B alleles for most subjects in the first cohort. Some IMGT-functional V segments, including TRBV6-2 and TRBV6-3, could not be distinguished by the 87-base-pair reads and were therefore excluded. Because HLA typing was unavailable for some donors at each locus, only the typed subset was used in association tests. It was suggested by the authors that the approach could potentially be generalized to other disease states and immunological phenotypes. In an earlier analysis of around 600 of the donors, most TCR beta V segments were observed in productive rearrangements about 90% or about 30% of the time, broadly matching IMGT annotations. Compared with the approximately 700-donor mean, donors in an Asian-associated ancestry cluster had fewer N-insertions in productive TCRs, according to a later genetic analysis. When HLA alleles, especially DR and DQ, strongly co-occurred, TCR associations were difficult to assign to individual alleles. In a later genetic analysis, a missense DCLRE1C variant was associated with V-gene and J-gene trimming of TCR beta chains, and the association was replicated in an independent cohort. In a later analysis, the rate of TCR association differed among HLA loci, with DRB1 alleles having the most associated TCRs and HLA-C alleles having the fewest.

The receptor library was made with the immunoSEQ multiplex PCR assay. A mixture of 60 forward primers for TCR Vbeta segments and 13 reverse primers for TCR Jbeta segments was used in the multiplex PCR. A multiplex PCR assay on genomic DNA amplified the CDR3 region of rearranged TCR beta genes. On the Illumina HiSeq System, the amplified TCR beta libraries were sequenced as 87-base-pair reads. Per the original workflow: In a later analysis, 77 million or so unique TCR beta chains were counted across the roughly 670 repertoires, and roughly 10 million of these chains were shared by at least two donors. Raw reads were error-corrected and collapsed into unique sequences by a nearest-neighbor algorithm in which closely related sequences were merged to remove PCR and sequencing errors. V, D and J gene segments were assigned by aligning CDR3 sequences to IMGT reference sequences. For a sequence to be retained, a match of at least six nucleotides was required to both a V gene segment and a J gene segment. A rearrangement was called productive if the CDR3 had no stop codons and remained in frame with V and J, and every other rearrangement was called non-productive. Following IMGT convention, CDR3 was defined as the stretch from the second conserved V-encoded cysteine to the conserved J-encoded phenylalanine. The earlier analysis of 550 to 650 of the donors excluded any sequence lacking an unambiguous match to a single V gene segment. In an earlier analysis of approximately 560 of the donors, a V segment was called functional when productive rearrangements were above 56.7%, and segregating when the standard deviation between donors exceeded 5%. A statistical classification framework was built to diagnose cytomegalovirus status from the catalog of TCR beta chain sequences. V and J gene assignment, in a later analysis, came from comparing TCR nucleotide sequences with IMGT/GENE-DB human TR gene sequences. In a later analysis, CDR3 sequences and most-parsimonious VDJ recombination scenarios were assigned using the TCRdist pipeline. In a later analysis, each TCR beta chain was defined by its CDR3 amino acid sequence together with its V-gene family, and reads lacking a unique V-gene family were excluded. To address suspected cross-contamination and a sequencing artifact, a later analysis removed around 600 highly shared, low-generation-probability nucleotide sequences. For each public chain, a later analysis derived a clonal expansion index from normalized ranks of inferred template counts within each repertoire. In a later analysis, generation probabilities were computed with a VDJ recombination model fitted to out-of-frame rearrangements, and the resulting probabilities were checked against IGoR. Hypergeometric tests were used in a later analysis to score TCR-TCR, TCR-HLA and TCR-CMV co-occurrence, with a repertoire-size bias correction applied to the TCR pairs. In a later analysis, false discovery rates were estimated by permuting HLA or CMV assignments 20 times. A later analysis grouped co-occurring TCRs with DBSCAN, adding TCRdist sequence similarity when clustering within HLA-allele-positive subsets. For co-occurrence clustering, repertoires with fewer than 30,000 or more than 120,000 public chains were excluded, along with four or five repertoires with anomalous nucleotide sharing. TCRdb retrieved this table from immuneACCESS and kept in-frame rearrangements only. Not all clones are present; in checked studies, unresolved V genes account for under half, and no reason is known for the remainder. V, J and clone size were drawn from that table, and D and trimming were deduced from the DNA. This sample has about 200,000 clones in its table, and about 85% of those were observed once. The ten largest account for about 0.36% of the sample.

CDR1 MGHDK and CDR2 SYGVNS are derived from the germline V gene. Counted from cysteine to phenylalanine, this CDR3 has 13 amino acids. The kept DNA is CDR3 alone, 39 bases in frame from the first base. The V end loses 6 bases and the J end loses 8 bases, and a stretch of 16 bases separates them. Comment on this clone: Its antigen remains unidentified. One base away there is no much larger clone; base qualities are not given.

The cohort was made up of 650 to 700 healthy bone marrow donors. All cohort members were sampled while nominally healthy, although unrecorded immune exposures were likely present. The donor was CMV seropositive and belonged to the group of 270 or so seropositive cohort members. A peripheral blood sample was collected from each donor, and TCR beta sequencing was performed on peripheral blood mononuclear cells. Genomic DNA extraction from the blood cell samples was performed with the Qiagen DNeasy Blood Extraction Kit. The clonotype comes from a male donor in good health and CMV-seropositive. Sequences were obtained from PBMCs. The rearranged segments are TRBV25-1 and TRBJ1-2, with no reliable assignment of the D segment. The nucleotide sequence is given as TGTGCCAGCAGCTGGACTGGGGTATGGGGCTACACCTTC. Translated, this gives CASSWTGVWGYTF.